Shown below are 19 T cell receptor beta chains from a single sample sequenced in a study of cytotoxic CD8 clonotypes in ibrutinib-treated CLL. The protocol was immunoSEQ multiplex PCR, while the TCRdb copy is restricted to in-frame clones and leaves out a portion. This sample has 15,000 to 20,000 clones, with approximately 60% found just once. Here the sequenced sample was PBMCs, taken after 12 months of ibrutinib treatment. The receptors here all came from a human donor with chronic lymphocytic leukemia.

The J gene is TRBJ2-5, the V gene TRBV9; 9 bases line up with TRBD1. This CDR3 comprises 15 residues. Germline V gene lookup returns CDR1 SGDLS and CDR2 YYNGEE. The trim removed 2 bases at V and 1 base at J, leaving 3 bases unmatched. This CDR3 reads CASSVGTGSQETQYF. Here the CDR3 DNA reads TGTGCCAGCAGCGTGGGGACAGGGTCCCAAGAGACCCAGTACTTC. The full variable domain, its missing parts supplied by reference TRBV9 and TRBJ2-5, is DSGVTQTPKHLITATGQRVTLRCSPRSGDLSVYWYQQSLDQGLQFLIQYYNGEERAKGNILERFSAQQFPDLHSELNLSSLELGDSALYFCASSVGTGSQETQYFGPGTRLLVL.

This sequence joins TRBV29-1 and TRBJ2-7; D may be TRBD1 (6 bases). V lost 5 bases and J lost 7, with 18 bases in between. This CDR3 spans 13 amino acids. Germline CDR1 SQVTM, CDR2 ANQGSEA. The CDR3 DNA sequence: TGCAGCGTTCACCGCCGGACAAGGGGGGAGCAGTACTTC. The encoded protein is CSVHRRTRGEQYF.

V usage is TRBV19 and J usage is TRBJ2-7, with D perhaps matching TRBD1 (5 bases). The CDR3 sequence is 15 residues long. Germline V gene sequence: CDR1 LNHDA, CDR2 SQIVND (reference sequence). V lost 2 bases to trimming and J lost 3 bases, with 14 bases between them. The CDR3 DNA sequence: TGTGCCAGTAGTATACAGGGCGTGAGTGACTACGAGCAGTACTTC. Protein: CASSIQGVSDYEQYF.

The gene calls are TRBV15 and TRBJ2-3, with D tentatively TRBD1 (5 bases). CDR3 length: 15 amino acids. The V gene lost 1 base and the J gene lost 2 bases, with 10 bases spanning the gap. The germline CDR1 and CDR2 sequences are LNHNV and YYDKDF (reference sequence). DNA for the CDR3: TGTGCCACCAGCAGAGGGAGCAGGGTCACAGATACGCAGTATTTT. This sequence encodes CATSRGSRVTDTQYF.

For this clone: Since the CDR3 does not end with the conserved phenylalanine or tryptophan, this likely comes from a read error. Because the CDR3's place on the DNA is in doubt, the DNA is left out and the CDR3 is given as listed by TCRdb. The rearrangement uses TRBV5-6 and TRBJ2-7; the table calls TRBD1, which could not be checked here. The CDR3 extends over 12 residues, inclusive of both ends. Germline V gene data show CDR1 as SGHDT and CDR2 as YYEEEE. CDR3: CASSLGAWDTHL.

The chain recombines TRBV19 with TRBJ2-7; tentative D call: TRBD1 (5 bases). Germline V gene data show CDR1 as LNHDA and CDR2 as SQIVND (reference sequence). The CDR3 is 13 residues long. V lost 3 bases and J 5 bases, leaving 11 bases between the germline ends. CDR3 DNA sequence: TGTGCCAGTAGTATTTCCCAGGGTAACGAGCAGTACTTC. Amino acids: CASSISQGNEQYF.

V and J are TRBV11-3 and TRBJ2-2, with 7 bases fitting TRBD2. Germline V gene sequence: CDR1 SGHNT, CDR2 YENEEA. The CDR3 sequence is 18 residues long. Trimming cost V 5 bases and J 0 bases; bases outside gene matches: 12. CDR3 DNA sequence: TGTGCCAGCAGCGCCCGCGACGGGGCGGGAGCGAACACCGGGGAGCTGTTTTTT. The encoded protein is CASSARDGAGANTGELFF.

The V gene is TRBV18, the J gene TRBJ2-1; D possibly corresponds to TRBD2 (5 bases). The CDR3 runs to 14 residues. Trimming took 4 bases from V and 8 from J, leaving 15 bases between them. Germline V gene data show CDR1 as KGHSH and CDR2 as LQKENI. Here the CDR3 DNA reads TGTGCCAGCTCACTGGCCAGCGGACGGGATGAGCAGTTCTTC. Translation: CASSLASGRDEQFF. Variable domain in full (rest from reference TRBV18 and TRBJ2-1): NAGVMQNPRHLVRRRGQEARLRCSPMKGHSHVYWYRQLPEEGLKFMVYLQKENIIDESGMPKERFSAEFPKEGPSILRIQQVVRGDSAAYFCASSLASGRDEQFFGPGTRLTVL.

Comments on this clone: At one end the junction does not follow the germline gene, possibly because of a read error. The CDR3: CAWSPPGQGPNF. As DNA, the CDR3 is TGTGCCTGGAGTCCACCGGGACAGGGGCCCAACTTC. This chain links TRBV30 with TRBJ2-5; 10 bases map to TRBD1. Germline V gene data show CDR1 as GTSNPN and CDR2 as SVGIG (reference sequence). This CDR3 has 12 residues.

The V call is TRBV5-1, the J call TRBJ2-2; 7 bases fit TRBD2. The CDR3 runs to 17 residues. Looked up from germline, CDR1 is SGHRS and CDR2 is YFSETQ. The ends lost 0 bases at V and 3 bases at J; junction bases unmatched: 8. The CDR3 spells CASSLGSGLVDTGELFF. The CDR3 DNA reads as TGCGCCAGCAGCTTGGGGTCAGGACTAGTGGACACCGGGGAGCTGTTTTTT.

In this sample, this clone turned up a few times. The chain couples TRBV29-1 to TRBJ2-3; 12 nucleotides match TRBD2. The CDR3 is 15 residues long. Germline CDR1 reads SQVTM; CDR2 reads ANQGSEA. Germline trimming cut 6 bases from V and 3 bases from J; bases unmatched to any gene: 7. In nucleotides, the CDR3 is TGCAGCGTGGGGGGACTAGCGGGTGGTACAGATACGCAGTATTTT. This codes for CSVGGLAGGTDTQYF.

The chain joins TRBV5-6 to TRBJ1-5, with D perhaps TRBD1 (6 bases). Germline V gives CDR1 SGHDT, CDR2 YYEEEE. V lost 3 bases, J lost 12 bases, and 13 bases lay in between. CDR3 length equals 12 residues. In nucleotides, the CDR3 is TGTGCCAGCAGCTCCCAACAGGGAAGCCAGCATTTT. Its protein product is CASSSQQGSQHF.

The chain links TRBV6-5 to TRBJ2-2; weak D call: TRBD2 (5 bases). The V gene lost 2 bases and the J gene lost 8 bases, with 9 bases spanning the gap. The CDR3 has 13 residues. Germline V gene lookup returns CDR1 MNHEY and CDR2 SVGAGI. The CDR3 sequence is CASSYRDYGELFF. As DNA, the CDR3 is TGTGCCAGCAGTTACCGGGATTATGGGGAGCTGTTTTTT.

The V and J genes are TRBV11-2 and TRBJ2-7; D may correspond to TRBD1 or TRBD2 (5 bases each). Per germline, CDR1 SGHAT and CDR2 FQNNGV. The V end was cut by 5 bases, the J end by 3 bases, with 17 bases between. CDR3 length equals 15 residues. The CDR3 sequence is CASSTSGTVYYEQYF. For the CDR3, the DNA is TGTGCCAGCAGCACGTCCGGGACCGTGTACTACGAGCAGTACTTC.

The chain recombines TRBV6-1 with TRBJ2-5, with D possibly TRBD2 on 5 matching bases. The CDR3 spans 14 residues. Trimming removed 8 bases at V and 2 bases at J, with 15 bases between. The germline gives CDR1 MNHNS, CDR2 SASEGT. The CDR3 reads CASGVSSRQETQYF. CDR3 DNA: TGTGCCAGCGGAGTCTCTAGCAGACAAGAGACCCAGTACTTC.

This clone turned up a few times. The genes are TRBV6-5 and TRBJ2-5; D gene uncertain. The CDR3 has 13 residues. V gave up 2 bases and J gave up 0 bases, with 4 bases separating them. CDR1 is MNHEY and CDR2 is SVGAGI in the germline V gene. This chain's CDR3 is CASSYSYQETQYF. The CDR3 nucleotides read TGTGCCAGCAGTTACAGTTACCAAGAGACCCAGTACTTC.

The chain employs TRBV7-6 and TRBJ2-1; D remains ambiguous. CDR1 is SGHVS, CDR2 FNYEAQ, per germline. The CDR3 consists of 14 residues. Trimming removed 3 bases from V and 4 bases from J, with 10 bases in between. Here the CDR3 reads CASSFSRTYNEQFF. In DNA form, the CDR3 reads TGTGCCAGCAGCTTCTCGCGGACGTACAATGAGCAGTTCTTC.

The chain is built from TRBV10-3 and TRBJ2-1; D is undetermined. The V end lost 10 bases, the J end lost 6 bases, and 19 bases lay between the germline ends. The germline V gene has CDR1 ENHRY and CDR2 SYGVKD. This CDR3 is 14 amino acids long. DNA for the CDR3: TGTGCCACCGCCCCCCAAGGTTCTAGCAATGAGCAGTTCTTC. This encodes CATAPQGSSNEQFF.

The V gene is TRBV27, the J gene TRBJ2-2; 7 bases line up with TRBD2. This CDR3 contains 17 residues. Looked up from germline, CDR1 is MNHEY and CDR2 is SMNVEV (reference sequence). V shed 2 bases, J shed 3 bases, and the junction held 9 bases outside the gene matches. CDR3 protein: CASSLTKSGKDTGELFF. CDR3 bases: TGTGCCAGCAGTTTAACGAAAAGCGGGAAGGACACCGGGGAGCTGTTTTTT.